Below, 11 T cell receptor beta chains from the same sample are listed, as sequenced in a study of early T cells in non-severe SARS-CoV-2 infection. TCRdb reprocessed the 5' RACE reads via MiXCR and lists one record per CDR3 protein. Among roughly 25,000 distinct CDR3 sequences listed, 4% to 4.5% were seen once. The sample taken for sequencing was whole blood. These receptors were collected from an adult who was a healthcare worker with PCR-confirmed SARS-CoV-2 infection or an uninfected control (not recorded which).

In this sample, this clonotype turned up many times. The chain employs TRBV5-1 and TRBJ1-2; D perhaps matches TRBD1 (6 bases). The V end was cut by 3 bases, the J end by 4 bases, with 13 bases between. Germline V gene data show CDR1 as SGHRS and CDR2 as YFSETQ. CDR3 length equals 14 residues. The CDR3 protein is CASSSSTGTYGYTF. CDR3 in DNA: TGCGCCAGCAGCTCCTCGACAGGAACCTATGGCTACACCTTC.

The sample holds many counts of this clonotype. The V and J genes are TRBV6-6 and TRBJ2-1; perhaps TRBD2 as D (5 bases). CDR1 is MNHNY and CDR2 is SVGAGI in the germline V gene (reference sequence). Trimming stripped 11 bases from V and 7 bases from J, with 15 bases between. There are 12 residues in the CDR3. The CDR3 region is CAAKGGRNEQFF. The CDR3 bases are TGTGCCGCCAAGGGCGGGCGTAATGAGCAGTTCTTC.

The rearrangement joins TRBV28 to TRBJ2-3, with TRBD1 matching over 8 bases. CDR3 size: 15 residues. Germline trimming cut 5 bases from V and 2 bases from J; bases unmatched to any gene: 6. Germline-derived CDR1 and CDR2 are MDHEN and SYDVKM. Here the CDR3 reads CASSPGQADTDTQYF. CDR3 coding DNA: TGTGCCAGCAGTCCGGGACAGGCAGACACAGATACGCAGTATTTT.

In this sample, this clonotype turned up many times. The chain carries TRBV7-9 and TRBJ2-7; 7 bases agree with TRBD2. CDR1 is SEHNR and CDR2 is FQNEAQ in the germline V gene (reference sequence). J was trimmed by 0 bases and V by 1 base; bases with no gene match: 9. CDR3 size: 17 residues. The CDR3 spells CASSLVRGEGLSYEQYF. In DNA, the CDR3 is TGTGCCAGCAGCTTAGTCCGCGGGGAGGGCCTCTCCTACGAGCAGTACTTC.

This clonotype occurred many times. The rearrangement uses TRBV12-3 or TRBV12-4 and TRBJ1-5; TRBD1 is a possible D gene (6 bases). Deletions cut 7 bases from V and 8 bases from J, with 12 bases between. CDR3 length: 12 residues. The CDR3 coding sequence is TGTGCCAGCACCCTCACAGGGAAGCCCCAGCATTTT. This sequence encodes CASTLTGKPQHF.

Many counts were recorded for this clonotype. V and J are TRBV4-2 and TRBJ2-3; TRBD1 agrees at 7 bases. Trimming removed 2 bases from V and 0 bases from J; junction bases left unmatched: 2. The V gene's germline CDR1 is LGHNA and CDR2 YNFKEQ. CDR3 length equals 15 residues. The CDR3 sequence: CASSQRGQSTDTQYF. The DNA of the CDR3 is TGTGCCAGCAGCCAAAGGGGACAGAGCACAGATACGCAGTATTTT.

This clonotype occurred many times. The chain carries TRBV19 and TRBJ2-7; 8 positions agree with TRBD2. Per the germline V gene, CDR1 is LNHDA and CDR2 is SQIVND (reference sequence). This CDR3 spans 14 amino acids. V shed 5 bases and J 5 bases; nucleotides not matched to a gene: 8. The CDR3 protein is CASSPRTSTHEQYF. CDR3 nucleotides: TGTGCCAGTAGTCCCCGGACTAGCACCCACGAGCAGTACTTC.

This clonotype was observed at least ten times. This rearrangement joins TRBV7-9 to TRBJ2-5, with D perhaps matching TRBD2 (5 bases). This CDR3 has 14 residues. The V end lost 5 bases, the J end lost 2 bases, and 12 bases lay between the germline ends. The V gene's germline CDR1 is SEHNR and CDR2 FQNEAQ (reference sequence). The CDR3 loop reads CASSPRRAQETQYF. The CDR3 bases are TGTGCCAGCAGCCCCCGGCGGGCGCAAGAGACCCAGTACTTC.

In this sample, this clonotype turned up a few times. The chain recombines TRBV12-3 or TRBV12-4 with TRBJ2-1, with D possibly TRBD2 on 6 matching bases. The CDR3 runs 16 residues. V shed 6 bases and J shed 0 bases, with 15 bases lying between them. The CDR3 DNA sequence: TGTGCCAGCAGCCAACTAGCATTACTCTCCTACAATGAGCAGTTCTTC. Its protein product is CASSQLALLSYNEQFF.

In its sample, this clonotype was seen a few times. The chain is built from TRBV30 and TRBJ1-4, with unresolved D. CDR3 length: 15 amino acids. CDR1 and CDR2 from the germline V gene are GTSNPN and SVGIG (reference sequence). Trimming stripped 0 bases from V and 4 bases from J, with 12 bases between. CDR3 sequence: CAWSVGPSLNEKLFF. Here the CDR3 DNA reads TGTGCCTGGAGTGTAGGCCCTAGCCTTAATGAAAAACTGTTTTTT. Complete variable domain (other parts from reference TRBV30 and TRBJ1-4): SQTIHQWPATLVQPVGSPLSLECTVEGTSNPNLYWYRQAAGRGLQLLFYSVGIGQISSEVPQNLSASRPQDRQFILSSKKLLLSDSGFYLCAWSVGPSLNEKLFFGSGTQLSVL.

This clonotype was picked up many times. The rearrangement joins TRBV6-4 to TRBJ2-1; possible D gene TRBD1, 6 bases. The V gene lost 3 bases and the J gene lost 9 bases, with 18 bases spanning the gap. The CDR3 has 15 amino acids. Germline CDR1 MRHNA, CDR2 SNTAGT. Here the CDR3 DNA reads TGTGCCAGCAGTGATAGGGGGAGAAACTTCCCTGAGCAGTTCTTC. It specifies CASSDRGRNFPEQFF.